This TCR beta chain came from a study of blood T cell repertoires in COVID-19. Between the trimmed V and J ends, which lost 0 bases and 10 bases, there was a span of 16 bases. This CDR3 region has 15 residues. CDR1 and CDR2 from the germline V gene are GTSNPN and SVGIG (reference sequence). The authors' processing: Amplification with reference gene primers provided the estimates of nucleated cell counts. TCRdb's copy holds only in-frame clones and misses some; the assay was immunoSEQ multiplex PCR. That table gives V, J and clone size, and the DNA gave D and trimming. The table lists 50,000 to 75,000 clones, over 70% of them singletons.

Sequencing used peripheral blood. The gene calls are TRBV30 and TRBJ1-6; D not resolved. This TCR was sampled from a woman between 50 and 59 years old with active or convalescent COVID-19. The CDR3 DNA is TGTGCCTGGAGTGTAGATCCCCCCGTCAGGTCACCCCTCCACTTT. The encoded protein is CAWSVDPPVRSPLHF. The whole variable domain, remainder taken from reference TRBV30 and TRBJ1-6, is SQTIHQWPATLVQPVGSPLSLECTVEGTSNPNLYWYRQAAGRGLQLLFYSVGIGQISSEVPQNLSASRPQDRQFILSSKKLLLSDSGFYLCAWSVDPPVRSPLHFGNGTRLTVT.